These T cell receptor beta chains were read from a single sample in a study of T cell changes during pregnancy in multiple sclerosis. Sequencing used immunoSEQ multiplex PCR; TCRdb keeps in-frame clones, though not all of them. In the table there are about 60,000 clones, roughly nine tenths of which are singletons. Sequences were derived from CD4+ T cells from peripheral blood mononuclear cells, sampled in the first trimester of pregnancy. Every receptor here comes from a female donor with multiple sclerosis, enrolled in a pregnancy study. Both conserved end residues are part of each CDR3. The D gene is left open where the match is weak. Part of the rows lack a size; the others show once, few, many or a class for expanded clones.

clone size: NA
V gene: TRBV7-2
D gene: TRBD1
J gene: TRBJ2-1
CDR3 protein: CASSLETGSYNEQFF
CDR3 DNA: TGTGCCAGCAGCTTAGAGACAGGGTCCTACAATGAGCAGTTCTTC

clone size: once
V gene: TRBV6-4
D gene: NA
J gene: TRBJ2-3
CDR3 protein: CASSRGSATDTQYF
CDR3 DNA: TGTGCCAGCAGTCGGGGAAGTGCCACAGATACGCAGTATTTT

clone size: NA
V gene: TRBV7-3
D gene: TRBD1
J gene: TRBJ2-6
CDR3 protein: CASSRWTGTPSGANVLTF
CDR3 DNA: TGTGCCAGCAGCCGGTGGACAGGGACCCCCTCTGGGGCCAACGTCCTGACTTTC

clone size: NA
V gene: TRBV25-1
D gene: NA
J gene: TRBJ2-2
CDR3 protein: CASTAPVGGRPGELFF
CDR3 DNA: TGTGCCAGCACCGCCCCGGTAGGGGGAAGACCCGGGGAGCTGTTTTTT

clone size: NA
V gene: TRBV30
D gene: TRBD1
J gene: TRBJ1-5
CDR3 protein: CAWDSTGGNQPQHF
CDR3 DNA: TGTGCCTGGGACTCGACAGGGGGCAATCAGCCCCAGCATTTT

clone size: NA
V gene: TRBV11-2
D gene: TRBD1
J gene: TRBJ1-1
CDR3 protein: CASSWYRGDHTEAFF
CDR3 DNA: TGTGCCAGCAGCTGGTACAGGGGAGATCACACTGAAGCTTTCTTT

clone size: NA
V gene: TRBV5-3
D gene: NA
J gene: TRBJ2-1
CDR3 protein: CARSRTESSYNEQFF
CDR3 DNA: TGTGCCAGAAGCCGGACAGAGAGCTCCTACAATGAGCAGTTCTTC

clone size: NA
V gene: TRBV7-8
D gene: NA
J gene: TRBJ1-2
CDR3 protein: CASSRRRDLNYGYTF
CDR3 DNA: TGTGCCAGCAGCAGACGTCGGGATCTCAACTATGGCTACACCTTC

clone size: few
V gene: TRBV10-1
D gene: NA
J gene: TRBJ1-5
CDR3 protein: CASSEWGRGYSNQPQHF
CDR3 DNA: TGCGCCAGCAGTGAGTGGGGCAGGGGCTATAGCAATCAGCCCCAGCATTTT

clone size: NA
V gene: TRBV6-5
D gene: NA
J gene: TRBJ2-7
CDR3 protein: CASSYTGYEQYF
CDR3 DNA: TGTGCCAGCAGTTACACGGGCTACGAGCAGTACTTC

clone size: NA
V gene: TRBV5-4
D gene: TRBD1
J gene: TRBJ1-2
CDR3 protein: CASTLTGPYGYTF
CDR3 DNA: TGTGCCAGCACCCTGACAGGGCCATATGGCTACACCTTC

clone size: NA
V gene: TRBV30
D gene: NA
J gene: TRBJ2-7
CDR3 protein: CAGTGQTFSYEQYF
CDR3 DNA: TGTGCCGGTACTGGACAAACGTTCTCCTACGAGCAGTACTTC